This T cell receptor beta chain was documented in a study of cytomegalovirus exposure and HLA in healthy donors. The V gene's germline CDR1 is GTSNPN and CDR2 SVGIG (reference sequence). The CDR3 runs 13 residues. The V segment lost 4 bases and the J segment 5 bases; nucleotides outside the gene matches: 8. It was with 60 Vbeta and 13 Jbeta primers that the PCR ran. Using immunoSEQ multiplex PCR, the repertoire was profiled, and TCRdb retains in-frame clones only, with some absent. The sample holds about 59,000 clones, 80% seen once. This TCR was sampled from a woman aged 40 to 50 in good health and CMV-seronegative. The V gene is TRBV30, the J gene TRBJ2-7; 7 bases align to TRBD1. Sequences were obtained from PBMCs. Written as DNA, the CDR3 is TGTGCCTGGACAACCGGGACAGAAGACGAGCAGTACTTC. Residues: CAWTTGTEDEQYF.